The present T cell receptor (beta chain) was sequenced within a study of shared clonotypes between healthy human individuals. Whole-study results and caveats: Clonotype sharing among donors, it was expected, would be affected by sequencing depth. A few donors had around 5% of their naive CD4 clonotypes in common.

Trimming shortened V by 0 bases and J by 1 base, and 10 bases separated the two germline ends. Germline CDR1 SGHRS, CDR2 YFSETQ. The CDR3 has 15 residues. Sorted-subset replicate PCR reactions were performed with approximately 180 ng DNA, corresponding to roughly 29,000 T cell genomes. Clones were read by immunoSEQ multiplex PCR, and TCRdb kept only the in-frame ones, dropping some. The table has fewer than 850,000 clones, 95% to 97% seen once; the top ten hold around 0.21%. This clone was detected once. Its antigen is still unknown. CD45RO-negative, CCR7-selected cells formed the naive CD8 fraction, which excluded terminally differentiated effector memory CD45RA+ cells.

The TCR comes from a man aged 30-40 years in good health. What was sequenced was naive CD8+ T cells sorted from blood. This chain connects TRBV5-1 to TRBJ1-2; D uncertain. The CDR3 region is CASSLAEGINYGYTF. For the CDR3, the DNA is TGCGCCAGCAGCTTGGCCGAGGGCATTAACTATGGCTACACCTTC.